This TCR beta chain was captured by sequencing in a study of T cells in Graves' hyperthyroidism and ophthalmopathy. RNA transcripts served as the template for amplifying TCR beta CDR3 regions. In the first-round RT-PCR of the TCR CDR3, the HTBI primer set was used. TCRdb passed the multiplex PCR reads through MiXCR, listing each CDR3 protein once. The table lists roughly 400,000 distinct CDR3 sequences, about an eighth of them singletons, with around 30% in the top ten. This CDR3 has 20 residues. With 2 bases clipped from V and 6 bases from J, the junction kept 18 bases outside the gene matches. Germline CDR1 reads SGHVS; CDR2 reads FQNEAQ. Together with thyroid ultrasound, orbital computed tomography, serum thyroxine and TRAb, clinical symptoms were used for diagnoses.

The material sequenced was blood. This sequence originates from a man aged 50 to 60 with Graves' ophthalmopathy. The V gene is TRBV7-8, the J gene TRBJ2-5; 13 bases align to TRBD2. The CDR3 region is CASSLNPLPLAGGPGKTQYF. CDR3 sequence (DNA): TGTGCCAGCAGCTTAAACCCCCTCCCACTAGCGGGAGGGCCTGGGAAGACCCAGTACTTC.